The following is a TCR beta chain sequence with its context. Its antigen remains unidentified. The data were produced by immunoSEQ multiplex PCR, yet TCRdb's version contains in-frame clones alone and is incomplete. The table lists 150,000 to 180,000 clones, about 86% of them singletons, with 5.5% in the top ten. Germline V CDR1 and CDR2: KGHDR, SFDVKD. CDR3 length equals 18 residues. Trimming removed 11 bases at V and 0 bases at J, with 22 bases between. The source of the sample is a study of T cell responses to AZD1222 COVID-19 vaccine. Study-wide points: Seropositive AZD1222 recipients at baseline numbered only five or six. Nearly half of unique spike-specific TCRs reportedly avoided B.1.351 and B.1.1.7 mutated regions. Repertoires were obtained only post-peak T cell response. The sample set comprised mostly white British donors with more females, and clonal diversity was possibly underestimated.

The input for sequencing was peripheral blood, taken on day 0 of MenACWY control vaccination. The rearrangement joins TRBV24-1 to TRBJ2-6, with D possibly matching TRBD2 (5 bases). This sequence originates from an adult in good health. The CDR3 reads CAIAPVRGERSGANVLTF. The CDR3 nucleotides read TGTGCCATTGCCCCGGTCCGGGGAGAACGCTCTGGGGCCAACGTCCTGACTTTC.